The 2 T cell receptor beta chains given below trace back to one sample, sequenced in a study of T cells in Graves' hyperthyroidism and ophthalmopathy. Amplification targeted TCR beta CDR3 regions from RNA transcripts. In the first-round RT-PCR of the TCR CDR3, the HTBI primer set was used. TCRdb ran MiXCR on the multiplex PCR reads and lists one entry per CDR3 protein. The data show a few hundred thousand distinct CDR3 sequences, with roughly 15% seen just once and roughly a fifth held by the top ten. Sequenced input: blood. These receptors originate from a woman younger than 45 with Graves' ophthalmopathy.

For this clonotype: Possible read error: a much larger clone is one base away. The chain recombines TRBV7-9 with TRBJ2-3, with 9 bases fitting TRBD1. Germline V gene lookup returns CDR1 SEHNR and CDR2 FQNEAQ (reference sequence). This CDR3 has 15 residues. As DNA, the CDR3 is TGTGCCAGCAGCTTTACCACAGGGGGCGGGGATACGCGGTATTTT. Protein: CASSFTTGGGDTRYF.

This clonotype has ten or more counts. The chain carries TRBV12-3 or TRBV12-4 and TRBJ2-5; tentatively, D is TRBD2 (5 bases). Trimming took off 6 bases at V and 5 bases at J, with 16 bases between the two ends. CDR3 length: 14 residues. Here the CDR3 DNA reads TGTGCCAGCAGACGGGGTCAAAGGTCGGAGACCCAGTACTTC. This sequence encodes CASRRGQRSETQYF.